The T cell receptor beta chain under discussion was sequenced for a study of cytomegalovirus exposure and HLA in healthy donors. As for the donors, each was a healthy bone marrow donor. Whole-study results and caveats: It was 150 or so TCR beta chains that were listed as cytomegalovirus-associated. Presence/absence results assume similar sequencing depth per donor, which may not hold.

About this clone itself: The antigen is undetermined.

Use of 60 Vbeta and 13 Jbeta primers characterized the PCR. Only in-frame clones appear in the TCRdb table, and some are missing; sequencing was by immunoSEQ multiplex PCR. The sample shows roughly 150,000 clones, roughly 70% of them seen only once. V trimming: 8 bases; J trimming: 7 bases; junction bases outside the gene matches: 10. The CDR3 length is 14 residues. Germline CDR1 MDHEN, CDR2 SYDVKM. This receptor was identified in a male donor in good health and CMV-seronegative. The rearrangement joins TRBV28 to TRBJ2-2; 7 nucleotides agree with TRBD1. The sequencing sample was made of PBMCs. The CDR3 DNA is TGTGCCAGCCGAAGGACAGGTCTCGGCGGGGAGCTGTTTTTT. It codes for CASRRTGLGGELFF. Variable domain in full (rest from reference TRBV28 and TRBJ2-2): DVKVTQSSRYLVKRTGEKVFLECVQDMDHENMFWYRQDPGLGLRLIYFSYDVKMKEKGDIPEGYSVSREKKERFSLILESASTNQTSMYLCASRRTGLGGELFFGEGSRLTVL.